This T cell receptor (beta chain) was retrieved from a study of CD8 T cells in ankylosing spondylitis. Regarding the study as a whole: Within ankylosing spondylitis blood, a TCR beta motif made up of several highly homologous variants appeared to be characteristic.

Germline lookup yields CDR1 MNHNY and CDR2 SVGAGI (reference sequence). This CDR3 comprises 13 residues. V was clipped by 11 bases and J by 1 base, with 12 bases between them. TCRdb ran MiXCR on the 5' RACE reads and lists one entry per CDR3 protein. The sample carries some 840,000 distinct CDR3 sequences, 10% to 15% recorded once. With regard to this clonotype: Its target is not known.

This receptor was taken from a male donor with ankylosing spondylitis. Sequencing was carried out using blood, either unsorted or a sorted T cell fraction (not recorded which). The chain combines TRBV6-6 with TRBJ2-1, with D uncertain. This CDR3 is CACRGDSYNEQFF. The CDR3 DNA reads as TGTGCCTGTCGTGGGGATTCCTACAATGAGCAGTTCTTC.